The clone carrying this T cell receptor (beta chain) was recorded a few times. What it recognizes is unknown. This entry comes from a study of beta chain features in type 1 diabetes. Study results and caveats: Over-representation of high TCR-expressing cells was a possible consequence of cDNA sequencing. The naive, central memory and Treg TCRB repertoires of patients appeared to be more similar to one another than those of healthy donors.

The CDR3 runs 19 residues. V lost 0 bases and J lost 0; bases outside the gene matches: 9. Germline V gene data show CDR1 as LGHNA and CDR2 as YSLEER. Since all of the isolated RNA was reverse transcribed, expressed TCRB transcripts were what got sequenced. TCRdb keeps only in-frame clones here, not all; method: immunoSEQ multiplex PCR. The sample consists of 310,000 or so clones, 11% of them appearing once. The sequence came from a woman under 40 in good health. The chain has TRBV4-3 and TRBJ2-3, with 10 bases fitting TRBD2. The material sequenced was naive CD4+ T cells from blood. The CDR3 coding sequence is TGCGCCAGCAGCCAAGATTTGACTAGCGGGCGCTTAAGCACAGATACGCAGTATTTT. Its translation is CASSQDLTSGRLSTDTQYF.